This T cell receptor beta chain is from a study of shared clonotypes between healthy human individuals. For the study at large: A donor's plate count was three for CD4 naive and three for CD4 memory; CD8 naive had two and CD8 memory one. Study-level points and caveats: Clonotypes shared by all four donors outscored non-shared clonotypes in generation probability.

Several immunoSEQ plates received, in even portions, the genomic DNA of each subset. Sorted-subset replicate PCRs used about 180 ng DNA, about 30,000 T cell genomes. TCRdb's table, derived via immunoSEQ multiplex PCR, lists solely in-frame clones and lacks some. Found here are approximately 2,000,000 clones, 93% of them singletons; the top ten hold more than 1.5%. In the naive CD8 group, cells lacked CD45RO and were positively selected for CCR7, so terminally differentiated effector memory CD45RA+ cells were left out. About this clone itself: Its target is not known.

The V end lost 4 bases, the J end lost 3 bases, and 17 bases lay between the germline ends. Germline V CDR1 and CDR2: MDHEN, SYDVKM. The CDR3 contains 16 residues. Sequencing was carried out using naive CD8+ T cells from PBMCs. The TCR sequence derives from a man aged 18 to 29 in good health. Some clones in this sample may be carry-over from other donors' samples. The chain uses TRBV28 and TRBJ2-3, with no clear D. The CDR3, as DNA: TGTGCCAGCAGTTCTCACCGAAGGGTGGGTACAGATACGCAGTATTTT. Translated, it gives CASSSHRRVGTDTQYF. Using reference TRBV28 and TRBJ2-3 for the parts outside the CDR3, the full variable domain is DVKVTQSSRYLVKRTGEKVFLECVQDMDHENMFWYRQDPGLGLRLIYFSYDVKMKEKGDIPEGYSVSREKKERFSLILESASTNQTSMYLCASSSHRRVGTDTQYFGPGTRLTVL.